The next 10 T cell receptor beta chains were all read from a single sample in a study of cytomegalovirus exposure and HLA in healthy donors. Amplification used 60 Vbeta primers and 13 Jbeta primers. Assay: immunoSEQ multiplex PCR; the TCRdb copy retains only in-frame clones and omits some. The sample totals about 210,000 clones. The sequencing input was PBMCs. Source of these receptors: a woman aged 25-40 years in good health and CMV-seropositive.

The rearrangement uses TRBV28 and TRBJ2-7; D is unresolved. CDR1 is MDHEN, CDR2 SYDVKM, per germline. With 6 bases removed from V and 3 bases from J, the gap between germline ends came to 9 bases. The CDR3 loop spans 12 amino acids. CDR3: CASRSSVYEQYF. CDR3 in DNA: TGTGCCAGCAGGTCCAGCGTCTACGAGCAGTACTTC.

The chain combines TRBV7-2 with TRBJ1-2, with a weak D call TRBD1 (6 bases). The CDR3 is 19 amino acids. Germline V gives CDR1 SGHTA, CDR2 FQGNSA. Trimming removed 1 base from V and 1 base from J, with 22 bases in between. The CDR3 is CASSLVGPTGRYFNYGYTF. CDR3 in DNA: TGTGCCAGCAGCTTAGTGGGGCCAACAGGGCGATATTTTAACTATGGCTACACCTTC.

CDR3 region: CATSRPHGTGGTYEQYF. The CDR3 coding sequence is TGTGCCACCAGCAGGCCCCACGGGACAGGCGGGACCTACGAGCAGTACTTC. The genes are TRBV15 and TRBJ2-7; 8 nucleotides match TRBD1. J lost 2 bases, V lost 3 bases, and 12 bases had no gene match. The CDR3 extends over 17 amino acids. CDR1 LNHNV and CDR2 YYDKDF come from the germline V gene (reference sequence).

V is TRBV19 and J is TRBJ1-3; D not certain. V lost 1 base, J lost 0 bases, and 10 bases lay in between. Per germline, CDR1 LNHDA and CDR2 SQIVND (reference sequence). CDR3 size: 16 residues. This CDR3 is CASSIVRGGSGNTIYF. In DNA, the CDR3 is TGTGCCAGTAGTATAGTTCGCGGAGGCTCTGGAAACACCATATATTTT.

V and J are TRBV30 and TRBJ1-3; 8 nucleotides match TRBD1. The CDR3 contains 13 residues. Trimming cost V 3 bases and J 8 bases; bases outside gene matches: 6. Germline CDR1 GTSNPN, CDR2 SVGIG (reference sequence). CDR3 nucleotides: TGTGCCTGGAGAACCCAGGGGGCGGACACCATATATTTT. This gives the protein CAWRTQGADTIYF.

The chain joins TRBV6-1 to TRBJ1-1; 7 positions match TRBD1. The V and J ends lost 5 bases and 7 bases, in that order; junction bases with no gene match: 7. This CDR3 contains 13 residues. Germline V gene lookup returns CDR1 MNHNS and CDR2 SASEGT. The CDR3 spells CASSKGTDLEAFF. The CDR3 bases are TGTGCCAGCAGTAAAGGGACAGACCTTGAAGCTTTCTTT.

The chain carries TRBV10-3 and TRBJ2-7; 7 bases fit TRBD2. The V gene's germline CDR1 is ENHRY and CDR2 SYGVKD. The CDR3 loop spans 15 amino acids. With 3 bases clipped from V and 1 base from J, the junction kept 6 bases outside the gene matches. The CDR3 loop reads CAISDTGGVSYEQYF. CDR3 sequence (DNA): TGTGCCATCAGTGATACGGGGGGTGTTTCCTACGAGCAGTACTTC.

The chain combines TRBV12-5 with TRBJ2-7; 8 bases line up with TRBD2. Germline V gene data show CDR1 as LGHNT and CDR2 as FRNRAP. The CDR3 runs to 15 residues. V lost 3 bases, J lost 2 bases, and 6 bases stayed unmatched. DNA for the CDR3: TGTGCTAGTGGTTTAGGAGTAGCGGGACCCTACGAGCAGTACTTC. Protein sequence: CASGLGVAGPYEQYF.

V and J are TRBV4-3 and TRBJ1-2, with 11 bases that match TRBD1. Germline CDR1 and CDR2: LGHNA and YSLEER. This CDR3 has 15 amino acids. With 1 base clipped from V and 5 bases from J, the junction kept 3 bases outside the gene matches. CDR3 protein: CASSQGDRGGYGYTF. The CDR3 coding sequence is TGCGCCAGCAGCCAAGGGGACAGGGGGGGATATGGCTACACCTTC.

J is TRBJ1-1 and V is TRBV19; D uncertain. Trimming took 4 bases from V and 2 from J, leaving 8 bases between them. Per germline, CDR1 LNHDA and CDR2 SQIVND (reference sequence). This CDR3 spans 13 amino acids. The CDR3 nucleotides read TGTGCCAGTAGTAGCAGACTTAACACTGAAGCTTTCTTT. It specifies CASSSRLNTEAFF.